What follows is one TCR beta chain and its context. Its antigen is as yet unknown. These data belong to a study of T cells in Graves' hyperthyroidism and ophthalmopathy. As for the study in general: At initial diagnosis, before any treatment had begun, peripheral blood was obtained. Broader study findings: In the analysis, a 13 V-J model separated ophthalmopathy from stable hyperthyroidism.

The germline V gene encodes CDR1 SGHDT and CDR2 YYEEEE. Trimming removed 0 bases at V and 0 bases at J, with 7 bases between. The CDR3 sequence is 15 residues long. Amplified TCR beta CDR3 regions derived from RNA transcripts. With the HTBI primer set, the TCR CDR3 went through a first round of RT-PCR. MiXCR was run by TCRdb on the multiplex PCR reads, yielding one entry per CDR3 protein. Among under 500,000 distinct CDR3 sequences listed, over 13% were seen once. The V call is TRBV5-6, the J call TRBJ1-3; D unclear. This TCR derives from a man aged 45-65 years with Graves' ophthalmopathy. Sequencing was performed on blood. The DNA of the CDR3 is TGTGCCAGCAGCTTGGCCGGCGACTCTGGAAACACCATATATTTT. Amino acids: CASSLAGDSGNTIYF.